These 29 T cell receptor beta chains share one sample of origin, sequenced in a study of blood T cell repertoires in COVID-19. Only in-frame clones appear in the TCRdb table, and some are missing; sequencing was by immunoSEQ multiplex PCR. Altogether about 81,000 clones are present, about 84% being singletons, with the ten largest covering roughly 25%. The sample was peripheral blood. The receptors stem from a human donor in a cohort sampled during active COVID-19.

The CDR3 protein is CASSPGGEQFF. The CDR3 region has the DNA TGTGCCAGCAGCCCAGGGGGTGAGCAGTTCTTC. V usage is TRBV6-5 and J usage is TRBJ2-1; 7 bases match TRBD1. This CDR3 is built from 11 residues. Per the germline V gene, CDR1 is MNHEY and CDR2 is SVGAGI. V was clipped by 6 bases and J by 9 bases; unmatched bases: 2.

V and J are TRBV7-8 and TRBJ2-3; 15 nucleotides align to TRBD2. The CDR3 consists of 16 residues. The germline gives CDR1 SGHVS, CDR2 FQNEAQ. The trim removed 4 bases at V and 6 bases at J, leaving 5 bases unmatched. Here the CDR3 reads CASSSRTSGGADTQYF. The CDR3 DNA reads TGTGCCAGCAGCTCGAGGACTAGCGGGGGGGCCGATACGCAGTATTTT.

This clone was counted many times. This sequence joins TRBV4-1 and TRBJ2-2; 11 bases align to TRBD1. The V and J ends lost 0 bases and 7 bases, in that order; junction bases with no gene match: 13. The germline gives CDR1 MGHRA, CDR2 YSYEKL. CDR3 length: 19 residues. The CDR3 DNA is TGCGCCAGCAGCCAAGATCTAGGGGTTTGGACAGGGGGCATCGGGGAGCTGTTTTTT. It yields the protein CASSQDLGVWTGGIGELFF.

This clone has only one observation. V and J are TRBV9 and TRBJ1-3; the D is unclear. The germline V and J ends were trimmed by 0 bases and 4 bases, with 14 bases remaining between them. Germline V gene lookup returns CDR1 SGDLS and CDR2 YYNGEE. The CDR3 totals 16 residues. The CDR3 nucleotides read TGTGCCAGCAGCGTAGGGCCCGGGGATGGAGGAAACACCATATATTTT. Its translation is CASSVGPGDGGNTIYF.

V is TRBV7-9 and J is TRBJ1-1; tentative D call: TRBD1 (5 bases). In germline, CDR1 is SEHNR, CDR2 FQNEAQ (reference sequence). With 7 bases removed from V and 6 bases from J, the gap between germline ends came to 15 bases. The length of the CDR3 is 13 residues. The CDR3 coding sequence is TGTGCCAGCACCCCTGCGGGGCACGCTGAAGCTTTCTTT. It specifies CASTPAGHAEAFF. The variable domain in full, completed from reference TRBV7-9 and TRBJ1-1, reads DTGVSQNPRHKITKRGQNVTFRCDPISEHNRLYWYRQTLGQGPEFLTYFQNEAQLEKSRLLSDRFSAERPKGSFSTLEIQRTEQGDSAMYLCASTPAGHAEAFFGQGTRLTVV.

The CDR3: CASGLVLSSGGDTQYF. The CDR3 nucleotides are TGTGCTAGTGGTTTGGTACTCTCTAGCGGGGGAGATACGCAGTATTTT. V gene TRBV12-5 combines with J gene TRBJ2-3, with 10 bases fitting TRBD2. The CDR3 totals 16 residues. Germline values: CDR1 LGHNT, CDR2 FRNRAP. J was trimmed by 5 bases and V by 0 bases; bases with no gene match: 5. The full variable domain, rest sourced from reference TRBV12-5 and TRBJ2-3, is DARVTQTPRHKVTEMGQEVTMRCQPILGHNTVFWYRQTMMQGLELLAYFRNRAPLDDSGMPKDRFSAEMPDATLATLKIQPSEPRDSAVYFCASGLVLSSGGDTQYFGPGTRLTVL.

This clone was seen just once. The rearrangement uses TRBV5-1 and TRBJ2-2; 7 nucleotides align to TRBD2. The CDR3 length is 16 residues. Unmatched junction bases numbered 5, after V lost 0 bases and J lost 3 bases. CDR1 and CDR2 (germline): SGHRS, YFSETQ. Written as DNA, the CDR3 is TGCGCCAGCAGCTTGGACGCGGGAGTAGACACCGGGGAGCTGTTTTTT. It is translated as CASSLDAGVDTGELFF. The full variable domain, completed using reference TRBV5-1 and TRBJ2-2, is KAGVTQTPRYLIKTRGQQVTLSCSPISGHRSVSWYQQTPGQGLQFLFEYFSETQRNKGNFPGRFSGRQFSNSRSEMNVSTLELGDSALYLCASSLDAGVDTGELFFGEGSRLTVL.

CDR3 coding DNA: TGTGCCAGCAGTTACCCCGGGGGAGGGGGGAACTATGGCTACACCTTC. Its translation: CASSYPGGGGNYGYTF. V gene TRBV6-6 combines with J gene TRBJ1-2; maybe TRBD1 (6 bases). This CDR3 is 16 amino acids long. From germline, CDR1 is MNHNY and CDR2 SVGAGI (reference sequence). Trimming pared 2 bases from V and 2 bases from J, leaving 15 bases between.

The J gene is TRBJ2-3, the V gene TRBV28; 7 nucleotides agree with TRBD2. Germline CDR1 reads MDHEN; CDR2 reads SYDVKM. V trimming: 5 bases; J trimming: 1 base; junction bases outside the gene matches: 3. CDR3 size: 14 residues. The CDR3 loop reads CASSASGRTDTQYF. The CDR3 nucleotides are TGTGCCAGCAGTGCTAGCGGCCGCACAGATACGCAGTATTTT.

V usage is TRBV27 and J usage is TRBJ1-5; D gene uncertain. This CDR3 spans 15 amino acids. V lost 6 bases to trimming and J lost 0 bases, with 12 bases between them. In germline, CDR1 is MNHEY, CDR2 SMNVEV (reference sequence). CDR3 sequence (DNA): TGTGCCAGCAGCCCGTCCCGGTATAGCAATCAGCCCCAGCATTTT. This codes for CASSPSRYSNQPQHF.

The chain has TRBV5-4 and TRBJ2-7, with TRBD2 matching over 8 bases. J lost 2 bases, V lost 4 bases, and 8 bases had no gene match. The CDR3 length is 15 residues. Per germline, CDR1 SGHNT and CDR2 YYREEE (reference sequence). The CDR3 DNA is TGTGCCAGCAGCCCCGGGACTAGAGGGGCCTACGAGCAGTACTTC. It translates to CASSPGTRGAYEQYF.

The chain links TRBV5-1 to TRBJ2-5, with D perhaps matching TRBD1 (5 bases). Germline V gene data show CDR1 as SGHRS and CDR2 as YFSETQ. This CDR3 has 14 amino acids. V gave up 1 base and J gave up 1 base, with 8 bases separating them. CDR3 coding DNA: TGCGCCAGCAGCTTGTGGGGCAGCCAAGAGACCCAGTACTTC. Encoded protein: CASSLWGSQETQYF.

The gene calls are TRBV15 and TRBJ2-7; 9 bases line up with TRBD1. Germline-derived CDR1 and CDR2 are LNHNV and YYDKDF (reference sequence). This CDR3 contains 16 residues. The trim removed 1 base at V and 0 bases at J, leaving 4 bases unmatched. DNA for the CDR3: TGTGCCACCAGCAGAGGGGGGACAGGGTTCTCCTACGAGCAGTACTTC. As protein: CATSRGGTGFSYEQYF.

The chain links TRBV4-3 to TRBJ2-2, with D perhaps TRBD1 (6 bases). Trimming left V 0 bases short and J 1 base short, with 9 bases between. The CDR3 sequence is 16 residues long. The germline gives CDR1 LGHNA, CDR2 YSLEER. For the CDR3, the DNA is TGCGCCAGCAGCCAAGACAACAGGGTGAACACCGGGGAGCTGTTTTTT. It encodes CASSQDNRVNTGELFF.

J is TRBJ2-2 and V is TRBV11-3, with D hard to call. There are 15 residues in the CDR3. The germline gives CDR1 SGHNT, CDR2 YENEEA. Deletions cut 4 bases from V and 6 bases from J, with 15 bases between. CDR3 sequence: CASSSTRGQAGELFF. The CDR3 region has the DNA TGTGCCAGCAGCTCCACGCGTGGGCAAGCCGGGGAGCTGTTTTTT.

This chain connects TRBV7-9 to TRBJ2-5; TRBD2 matches at 7 bases. V shed 5 bases and J 5 bases; nucleotides not matched to a gene: 11. Germline-derived CDR1 and CDR2 are SEHNR and FQNEAQ (reference sequence). This CDR3 has 15 residues. The CDR3 reads CASSRRGLGGETQYF. For the CDR3, the DNA is TGTGCCAGCAGCAGACGGGGACTGGGGGGGGAGACCCAGTACTTC.

The gene calls are TRBV7-9 and TRBJ2-1; 7 positions agree with TRBD2. The V gene's germline CDR1 is SEHNR and CDR2 FQNEAQ (reference sequence). V dropped 4 bases and J dropped 8; count of bases not matched to a gene: 14. The CDR3 length is 16 residues. CDR3 in DNA: TGTGCCAGCAGCTCGGCGGCGGGAGTAGCCCTTGATGAGCAGTTCTTC. Its translation: CASSSAAGVALDEQFF.

This chain joins TRBV18 and TRBJ2-3; D might be TRBD2 (5 bases). The CDR3 loop spans 13 amino acids. The V and J ends lost 5 bases and 4 bases respectively, with 10 bases between them. Looked up from germline, CDR1 is KGHSH and CDR2 is LQKENI. The CDR3 DNA reads TGTGCCAGCTCAACCGGACTCTCAGATACGCAGTATTTT. Amino acids: CASSTGLSDTQYF.

This clone is labeled as medium-sized. The chain employs TRBV7-9 and TRBJ1-1, with 7 bases lining up with TRBD1. CDR1 and CDR2 from the germline V gene are SEHNR and FQNEAQ (reference sequence). This CDR3 spans 15 amino acids. After removal of 5 bases from V and 3 bases from J, the junction contained 9 bases not matched to a gene. Here the CDR3 DNA reads TGTGCCAGCAGCCCCCCGGACAGGTTGGACACTGAAGCTTTCTTT. As protein: CASSPPDRLDTEAFF.

The rearrangement uses TRBV5-4 and TRBJ1-2; 7 positions agree with TRBD1. CDR1 is SGHNT and CDR2 is YYREEE in the germline V gene (reference sequence). This CDR3 has 14 residues. The J segment lost 5 bases and the V segment lost 1 base, leaving 5 bases of the junction unmatched. This CDR3 reads CASSLIQGQYGYTF. CDR3 coding DNA: TGTGCCAGCAGCTTGATACAGGGGCAATATGGCTACACCTTC.

CDR3 sequence (DNA): TGTGCCAGCAGCCTCCTCAACCTAAATCAGCCCCAGCATTTT. This codes for CASSLLNLNQPQHF. The chain is built from TRBV6-6 and TRBJ1-5; no clear D gene. Germline V gene sequence: CDR1 MNHNY, CDR2 SVGAGI (reference sequence). V lost 6 bases and J 4 bases, leaving 13 bases between the germline ends. The CDR3 runs to 14 residues.

DNA for the CDR3: TGCGCCAGCAGCCAAGCTCCAGGGGGTCTTGACTATGGCTACACCTTC. Translation gives CASSQAPGGLDYGYTF. The rearrangement links TRBV4-1 to TRBJ1-2; 7 nucleotides line up with TRBD1. This CDR3 spans 16 amino acids. The V and J ends lost 1 base and 3 bases, in that order; junction bases with no gene match: 8. Germline loops: CDR1 MGHRA, CDR2 YSYEKL.

The chain carries TRBV11-2 and TRBJ2-1, with 8 bases lining up with TRBD2. V lost 0 bases to trimming and J lost 3 bases; unmatched junction nucleotides: 4. The germline gives CDR1 SGHAT, CDR2 FQNNGV. CDR3 size: 16 residues. The CDR3 DNA sequence: TGTGCCAGCAGCTTAGATCAGCTAGCGGGCTACAATGAGCAGTTCTTC. Translated: CASSLDQLAGYNEQFF.

The chain employs TRBV19 and TRBJ2-5, with 8 bases fitting TRBD2. The CDR3 totals 15 residues. With 7 bases clipped from V and 3 bases from J, the junction kept 10 bases outside the gene matches. CDR1 and CDR2 from the germline V gene are LNHDA and SQIVND (reference sequence). CDR3 DNA sequence: TGTGCCAGTAACGCACGGCGGGGGGCGAAAGAGACCCAGTACTTC. Translated: CASNARRGAKETQYF.

The rearrangement links TRBV24-1 to TRBJ1-5; TRBD1 aligns across 11 bases. Trimming took 4 bases from V and 7 from J; bases not matched to a gene: 8. Germline V gene sequence: CDR1 KGHDR, CDR2 SFDVKD. The CDR3 length is 16 residues. The CDR3 nucleotides read TGTGCCACCAGTGACTCGGACAGGGGGCGAGGGCAGCCCCAGCATTTT. Translation: CATSDSDRGRGQPQHF.

The genes are TRBV18 and TRBJ1-5, with D perhaps matching TRBD1 (5 bases). CDR1 is KGHSH, CDR2 LQKENI, per germline. Trimming stripped 3 bases from V and 4 bases from J, with 10 bases between. This CDR3 has 14 amino acids. The CDR3 loop reads CASSPQGSNQPQHF. For the CDR3, the DNA is TGTGCCAGCTCACCCCAGGGATCAAATCAGCCCCAGCATTTT.

CDR3 DNA: TGCAGCGTCTACCCACAGGGGAGGAACACTGAAGCTTTCTTT. Amino acid sequence: CSVYPQGRNTEAFF. V is TRBV29-1 and J is TRBJ1-1; 7 nucleotides line up with TRBD1. Losses at the gene ends were 6 bases for V and 1 base for J; bases not matched to a gene: 8. There are 14 residues in the CDR3. Per germline, CDR1 SQVTM and CDR2 ANQGSEA.

This rearrangement joins TRBV10-1 to TRBJ2-1; 8 bases fit TRBD2. In germline, CDR1 is WNHNN, CDR2 SYGVQD (reference sequence). J gave up 10 bases and V 4 bases, and 18 bases lay outside the gene matches. The CDR3 runs 17 residues. CDR3 DNA: TGCGCCAGCAGTGCCACCGGGACGACTAGCGTCTGGGGAGAGCAGTTCTTC. The encoded protein is CASSATGTTSVWGEQFF.

J is TRBJ1-3 and V is TRBV12-3 or TRBV12-4; D is uncertain. The CDR3 has 13 amino acids. Trimming removed 3 bases from V and 1 base from J, with 4 bases in between. The DNA of the CDR3 is TGTGCCAGCAGTTTGTCTTCTGGAAACACCATATATTTT. Its translation is CASSLSSGNTIYF.